These 14 T cell receptor beta chains originate from one sample sequenced in a study of immune evolution from preneoplasia to lung adenocarcinoma. Clones were sequenced by immunoSEQ multiplex PCR, and TCRdb holds only the in-frame ones, with some missing. In the table there are under 10,000 clones, roughly three quarters of which are singletons. Sequencing used FFPE adjacent normal lung tissue. The source is a person aged 55-80 years with lung adenocarcinoma.

The V gene is TRBV6-6, the J gene TRBJ2-3, with D possibly TRBD1 on 6 matching bases. The CDR3 has 13 residues. Between the trimmed V and J ends, which lost 6 bases and 10 bases, there was a span of 17 bases. Per the germline V gene, CDR1 is MNHNY and CDR2 is SVGAGI (reference sequence). This CDR3 is CASSALLQGAQYF. In DNA form, the CDR3 reads TGTGCCAGCAGCGCCTTATTACAGGGTGCGCAGTATTTT.

The rearrangement uses TRBV5-6 and TRBJ1-2, with 7 bases identical to TRBD1. This CDR3 is built from 16 residues. The junction had 13 bases not matched to a gene; V was cut back by 4 bases and J by 4 bases. Germline CDR1 reads SGHDT; CDR2 reads YYEEEE. CDR3 in DNA: TGTGCCAGCAGCGGACTTTACAAGACAGGGATCTATGGCTACACCTTC. Protein sequence: CASSGLYKTGIYGYTF.

The chain carries TRBV6-5 and TRBJ1-1, with D perhaps matching TRBD1 (6 bases). Germline V gene sequence: CDR1 MNHEY, CDR2 SVGAGI. The CDR3 is 13 residues long. With 2 bases removed from V and 5 bases from J, the gap between germline ends came to 9 bases. The CDR3 DNA sequence: TGTGCCAGCAGTTACAAGGGGACAACTGAAGCTTTCTTT. This sequence encodes CASSYKGTTEAFF.

The V call is TRBV7-3, the J call TRBJ1-2, with unresolved D. V was cut by 0 bases and J by 8 bases, with 13 bases left in between. The CDR3 runs 14 residues. Germline CDR1 is SGHTA and CDR2 is FQGTGA. The CDR3 bases are TGTGCCAGCAGCTTAACGGCCCTTCCAGGCGGCTACACCTTC. Protein product: CASSLTALPGGYTF.

V and J are TRBV4-2 and TRBJ2-2, with 8 bases lining up with TRBD2. Looked up from germline, CDR1 is LGHNA and CDR2 is YNFKEQ. The V gene end was trimmed by 0 bases and the J gene end by 6 bases; junction bases not matched to a gene: 6. This CDR3 comprises 16 residues. In DNA form, the CDR3 reads TGTGCCAGCAGCCAAGATCCGGCGGGAGGTCCCGGGGAGCTGTTTTTT. This gives the protein CASSQDPAGGPGELFF.

Concerning this clone: The junction and the germline gene differ at one end; a read error may be behind it. The V and J genes are TRBV7-7 and TRBJ2-2; 8 bases agree with TRBD1. Germline V lookup: CDR1 SSHAT, CDR2 FNYEAQ (reference sequence). The length of the CDR3 is 14 residues. The CDR3 sequence: CASSTDRGFGELFF. CDR3 sequence (DNA): TGTGCTAGCAGCACAGACAGGGGTTTCGGGGAGCTGTTTTTT.

This clone appeared a single time. V usage is TRBV7-9 and J usage is TRBJ1-6; D remains ambiguous. With 6 bases removed from V and 9 bases from J, the gap between germline ends came to 12 bases. The CDR3 consists of 13 residues. Germline V gives CDR1 SEHNR, CDR2 FQNEAQ (reference sequence). Written as DNA, the CDR3 is TGTGCCAGCAGTTTCCAATCTGGTTCACCCCTCCACTTT. This translates into CASSFQSGSPLHF.

The table lists this clone with a count of one. The chain joins TRBV6-1 to TRBJ1-1; weak D call: TRBD1 (6 bases). The CDR3 covers 15 residues. Trimming pared 7 bases from V and 1 base from J, leaving 16 bases between. CDR1 is MNHNS and CDR2 is SASEGT in the germline V gene. As DNA, the CDR3 is TGTGCCAGCACTCCTCATTCACAGGGGAACACTGAAGCTTTCTTT. Protein product: CASTPHSQGNTEAFF.

V usage is TRBV11-2 and J usage is TRBJ2-3; TRBD2 agrees at 8 bases. Germline values: CDR1 SGHAT, CDR2 FQNNGV. The CDR3 covers 16 residues. Trimming took 5 bases from V and 1 from J; bases not matched to a gene: 8. CDR3 DNA: TGTGCCAGCAGCAAATTGCGGGGGGCGGGCACAGATACGCAGTATTTT. Residues: CASSKLRGAGTDTQYF.

This clone was counted a single time. The V and J genes are TRBV18 and TRBJ2-7; 9 bases align to TRBD1. The CDR3 covers 17 residues. The V segment lost 6 bases and the J segment 2 bases; nucleotides outside the gene matches: 14. Germline CDR1 and CDR2: KGHSH and LQKENI. CDR3 DNA sequence: TGTGCCAGCTCGTGGGACAGGGTGAACAAGCTGACCTACGAGCAGTACTTC. It translates to CASSWDRVNKLTYEQYF.

The chain carries TRBV7-8 and TRBJ2-7; 8 bases fit TRBD1. Losses at the gene ends were 5 bases for V and 0 bases for J; bases not matched to a gene: 6. This CDR3 contains 15 residues. CDR1 and CDR2 (germline): SGHVS, FQNEAQ. This CDR3 reads CASSEGQVYSYEQYF. CDR3 coding DNA: TGTGCCAGCAGCGAGGGACAGGTTTACTCCTACGAGCAGTACTTC.

This clone was picked up one time. The V call is TRBV5-1, the J call TRBJ2-7; a weak D match, TRBD1 (6 bases). Germline values: CDR1 SGHRS, CDR2 YFSETQ. Trimming took 4 bases from V and 9 from J, leaving 20 bases between them. This CDR3 is 14 amino acids long. CDR3: CASSRSPQGNSQYF. The CDR3 DNA sequence: TGCGCCAGCAGCCGCTCCCCTCAGGGGAATTCGCAGTACTTC.

This chain links TRBV5-1 with TRBJ1-4; 7 nucleotides align to TRBD1. Germline-derived CDR1 and CDR2 are SGHRS and YFSETQ. V lost 3 bases, J lost 5 bases, and 4 bases stayed unmatched. The CDR3 spans 14 residues. Here the CDR3 DNA reads TGCGCCAGCAGCTCCCAGGACAGGAATGAAAAACTGTTTTTT. Translated: CASSSQDRNEKLFF.

V and J are TRBV30 and TRBJ1-5, with a tentative D call TRBD1 (5 bases). V lost 3 bases to trimming and J lost 3 bases, with 9 bases between them. The germline gives CDR1 GTSNPN, CDR2 SVGIG (reference sequence). CDR3 length equals 13 residues. The CDR3 protein is CAWSVGPNQPQHF. For the CDR3, the DNA is TGTGCCTGGAGCGTGGGGCCCAATCAGCCCCAGCATTTT.